This T cell receptor (beta chain) came from a study of cytomegalovirus exposure and HLA in healthy donors. General study findings and limits: In vitro assays verified that a few CMV-associated chains recognized CMV antigens specifically.

In its sample, this clone was seen a few times. Its specificity is unknown. The study ran its PCR with 60 Vbeta and 13 Jbeta primers. Per the authors' pipeline: There were about 80 million unique TCR beta chains by a later count, and 10 million to 12 million of them were shared. Repertoires were generated with immunoSEQ multiplex PCR, while TCRdb's copy carries only in-frame clones and drops some. The V and J calls and clone size come from that table; D and trimming were worked out from the DNA. The sample has roughly 150,000 clones, 76% seen once. The CDR3 consists of 17 residues. J lost 5 bases, V lost 0 bases, and 9 bases had no gene match. The germline V gene has CDR1 PRHDT and CDR2 FYEKMQ (reference sequence).

This clonotype originated in a male donor in good health and CMV-seronegative. The chain couples TRBV13 to TRBJ2-1, with 8 bases fitting TRBD2. Sequences were obtained from PBMCs. CDR3: CASSLGVGLDPDNEQFF. CDR3 bases: TGTGCCAGCAGCTTAGGCGTGGGACTAGACCCGGACAATGAGCAGTTCTTC.